The clone carrying this T cell receptor beta chain has more than one count but fewer than ten. Antigen: not known. From the RT-PCR reads, TCRdb called clonotypes with MiXCR, one entry per CDR3 protein. The table records more than 600,000 distinct CDR3 sequences, about a fifth of them present only once. This entry belongs to a study of response to subunit inactivated influenza vaccine. Per the germline V gene, CDR1 is KGHSH and CDR2 is LQKENI. The CDR3 loop spans 16 amino acids. Trimming stripped 2 bases from V and 1 base from J, with 11 bases between. General study findings and limits: New T cells are recruited in small numbers by each seasonal influenza vaccination, according to the authors' suggestion.

This specimen was PBMCs from blood, taken 5 to 6 days after vaccination. V is TRBV18 and J is TRBJ2-2; unclear D gene. The source of this sequence is a man aged 45 to 65 who received an inactivated influenza vaccine. CDR3 protein: CASSPFSPKNTGELFF. The DNA for the CDR3 is TGTGCCAGCTCACCATTTAGCCCGAAGAACACCGGGGAGCTGTTTTTT.